The sequence of this T cell receptor (beta chain) was determined in a study of human T cells and chemical hapten exposure. This clonotype was recorded many times. This CDR3 is built from 13 residues. V lost 0 bases and J lost 4, with 7 bases in between. Germline V gene lookup returns CDR1 PRHDT and CDR2 FYEKMQ (reference sequence). Time point indicated: pre-sensitization, week 0. Treatment of the sample: therapeutic diphenylcyclopropenone sensitization with weekly scalp DPC. Unfractionated whole blood was the source from which total RNA was extracted. TCRdb ran MiXCR on the RACE reads and lists one entry per CDR3 protein. This sample has more than 55,000 distinct CDR3 sequences, with approximately 9.9% found just once.

The receptor was derived from a man between 40 and 49 years old with alopecia areata. Some clones in this sample may be carry-over from other donors' samples. The sequencing used whole blood, collected in connection with sensitization to the hapten diphenylcyclopropenone (DPC). The rearrangement joins TRBV13 to TRBJ2-7, with D possibly being TRBD1 or TRBD2 (5 bases each). The CDR3 loop reads CASSLGGEYEQYF. DNA for the CDR3: TGTGCCAGCAGCTTAGGGGGGGAATACGAGCAGTACTTC. Full variable domain (rest looked up from reference TRBV13 and TRBJ2-7): AAGVIQSPRHLIKEKRETATLKCYPIPRHDTVYWYQQGPGQDPQFLISFYEKMQSDKGSIPDRFSAQQFSDYHSELNMSSLELGDSALYFCASSLGGEYEQYFGPGTRLTVT.